Presented here are 21 T cell receptor beta chains from one specimen sequenced in a study of identical twins. Each CDR3 protein gets one entry after TCRdb re-called the 5' RACE reads with MiXCR. The repertoire holds 1.5 million to 2 million distinct CDR3 sequences, with around 29% as singletons. The specimen sequenced was cord blood. Receptors were obtained from a newborn girl in good health.

The rearrangement uses TRBV20-1 and TRBJ2-7; D not resolved. Trimming removed 5 bases from V and 0 bases from J, with 14 bases in between. CDR1 is DFQATT, CDR2 SNEGSKA, per germline (reference sequence). The CDR3 loop spans 14 amino acids. The CDR3 protein is CSAPDILGSYEQYF. DNA for the CDR3: TGCAGTGCTCCTGACATTCTAGGCTCCTACGAGCAGTACTTC.

The CDR3 loop reads CASRFVGQPYGYTF. The CDR3 DNA sequence: TGTGCCAGCAGGTTCGTCGGACAGCCCTATGGCTACACCTTC. The rearrangement joins TRBV28 to TRBJ1-2, with D possibly being TRBD1 (6 bases). V was shortened by 6 bases and J by 4 bases, with 15 bases between the two germline ends. The germline V gene has CDR1 MDHEN and CDR2 SYDVKM. The CDR3 is made up of 14 amino acids.

This rearrangement joins TRBV20-1 to TRBJ2-1; tentatively, D is TRBD2 (6 bases). V lost 0 bases to trimming and J lost 5 bases, with 14 bases between them. CDR1 and CDR2 from the germline V gene are DFQATT and SNEGSKA (reference sequence). The CDR3 length is 15 residues. CDR3 sequence: CSARDWGRRDNEQFF. CDR3 coding DNA: TGCAGTGCTAGAGATTGGGGTAGGAGGGACAATGAGCAGTTCTTC.

The chain is built from TRBV9 and TRBJ2-3; TRBD2 matches 11 bases. With V trimmed by 2 bases and J by 2 bases, 4 bases remained unmatched. The CDR3 totals 16 residues. The germline V gene has CDR1 SGDLS and CDR2 YYNGEE. The CDR3, as DNA: TGTGCCAGCAGCGTGACTAGCGGGGTGCCCACAGATACGCAGTATTTT. It codes for CASSVTSGVPTDTQYF.

This chain links TRBV6-2 or TRBV6-3 with TRBJ1-1; D might be TRBD1 (5 bases). The ends were cut back, 8 bases at V and 2 bases at J, with 12 bases in the middle. Germline V gene sequence: CDR1 MNHEY, CDR2 SVGEGT. The CDR3 length is 13 residues. The DNA of the CDR3 is TGTGCCAGCGGTTCGACAGCAAACACTGAAGCTTTCTTT. This encodes CASGSTANTEAFF.

This clonotype was seen only once. The V gene is TRBV15, the J gene TRBJ2-1; TRBD2 aligns across 10 bases. J lost 5 bases, V lost 0 bases, and 4 bases had no gene match. This CDR3 has 16 amino acids. CDR1 is LNHNV and CDR2 is YYDKDF in the germline V gene (reference sequence). The CDR3 reads CATSREIAGGNNEQFF. In DNA, the CDR3 is TGTGCCACCAGCAGAGAGATAGCGGGAGGTAACAATGAGCAGTTCTTC.

This clonotype was picked up a small number of times. The chain employs TRBV20-1 and TRBJ2-3; D is ambiguous. The V end lost 3 bases, the J end lost 2 bases, and 6 bases lay between the germline ends. Germline CDR1 and CDR2: DFQATT and SNEGSKA (reference sequence). The CDR3 has 12 amino acids. CDR3 loop: CSASRVTDTQYF. The CDR3 bases are TGCAGTGCTAGTCGGGTCACAGATACGCAGTATTTT.

The CDR3 DNA reads TGTGCCAGCAGCTTACGGGAGTGGAACACCGGGGAGCTGTTTTTT. Amino acid sequence: CASSLREWNTGELFF. The chain links TRBV7-6 to TRBJ2-2, with D possibly being TRBD2 (6 bases). The CDR3 has 15 amino acids. Trimming took off 2 bases at V and 1 base at J, with 8 bases between the two ends. Per germline, CDR1 SGHVS and CDR2 FNYEAQ.

This chain connects TRBV13 to TRBJ2-1, with 9 bases identical to TRBD2. The junction had 5 bases not matched to a gene; V was cut back by 5 bases and J by 3 bases. The CDR3 runs 15 residues. Germline-derived CDR1 and CDR2 are PRHDT and FYEKMQ (reference sequence). The CDR3 DNA is TGTGCCAGCAGCACCGAGCGGGGGGACTACAATGAGCAGTTCTTC. It translates to CASSTERGDYNEQFF.

The chain links TRBV6-2 or TRBV6-3 to TRBJ2-4; TRBD1 might be the D (5 bases). The end of the DNA fits TRBJ2-7 better, so the J call may be wrong. This CDR3 spans 15 amino acids. Germline CDR1 reads MNHEY; CDR2 reads SVGEGT. CDR3: CASSKTTALRGEQYF. CDR3 sequence (DNA): TGTGCCAGCAGTAAGACGACAGCCCTAAGGGGCGAGCAGTACTTC.

V and J are TRBV3-1 and TRBJ1-2, with 7 nucleotides matching TRBD1. CDR1 and CDR2 from the germline V gene are LGHDT and YNNKEL (reference sequence). The CDR3 totals 15 residues. Losses at the gene ends were 4 bases for V and 5 bases for J; bases not matched to a gene: 10. This CDR3 is CASSRTGAIAYGYTF. The CDR3 DNA sequence: TGTGCCAGCAGCCGAACAGGGGCGATAGCATATGGCTACACCTTC. Using reference TRBV3-1 and TRBJ1-2 for the parts outside the CDR3, the full variable domain is DTAVSQTPKYLVTQMGNDKSIKCEQNLGHDTMYWYKQDSKKFLKIMFSYNNKELIINETVPNRFSPKSPDKAHLNLHINSLELGDSAVYFCASSRTGAIAYGYTFGSGTRLTVV.

This clonotype has a handful of counts. This chain connects TRBV28 to TRBJ1-6; D gene unclear. The CDR3 is 16 amino acids. Germline loops: CDR1 MDHEN, CDR2 SYDVKM. Between the trimmed V and J ends, which lost 6 bases and 3 bases, there was a span of 15 bases. This CDR3 is CASRPRHDDYNSPLHF. The CDR3 DNA reads TGTGCCAGCAGACCCCGACATGATGACTATAATTCACCCCTCCACTTT.

In this sample, this clonotype turned up a few times. The V gene is TRBV25-1, the J gene TRBJ2-3; no clear D. Per germline, CDR1 MGHDK and CDR2 SYGVNS. V was cut by 4 bases and J by 2 bases, with 19 bases left in between. The CDR3 has 17 residues. The DNA for the CDR3 is TGTGCCAGCAGTGGCCAGAGGTGGAACAGCCTCACAGATACGCAGTATTTT. Encoded protein: CASSGQRWNSLTDTQYF. Based on the CDR3 plus reference TRBV25-1 and TRBJ2-3, the full variable domain is EADIYQTPRYLVIGTGKKITLECSQTMGHDKMYWYQQDPGMELHLIHYSYGVNSTEKGDLSSESTVSRIRTEHFPLTLESARPSHTSQYLCASSGQRWNSLTDTQYFGPGTRLTVL.

This clonotype was seen many times. The chain uses TRBV9 and TRBJ2-5; the match to TRBD2 covers 13 bases. The V segment lost 0 bases and the J segment 4 bases; nucleotides outside the gene matches: 0. Germline V lookup: CDR1 SGDLS, CDR2 YYNGEE. This CDR3 contains 15 residues. In DNA form, the CDR3 reads TGTGCCAGCAGCGTAGGACTAGCGGGGGGAGAGACCCAGTACTTC. This translates into CASSVGLAGGETQYF. Together with reference TRBV9 and TRBJ2-5, the CDR3 gives the full variable domain: DSGVTQTPKHLITATGQRVTLRCSPRSGDLSVYWYQQSLDQGLQFLIQYYNGEERAKGNILERFSAQQFPDLHSELNLSSLELGDSALYFCASSVGLAGGETQYFGPGTRLLVL.

This clonotype has more than one count but fewer than ten. This rearrangement joins TRBV7-2 to TRBJ2-1, with D possibly called TRBD1 or TRBD2 (5 bases each). The CDR3 consists of 15 residues. With 5 bases removed from V and 9 bases from J, the gap between germline ends came to 20 bases. Germline loops: CDR1 SGHTA, CDR2 FQGNSA. As DNA, the CDR3 is TGTGCCAGCAGCCCAAGATCCGGGACCCTAGGTGAGCAGTTCTTC. Amino acids: CASSPRSGTLGEQFF.

This clonotype was counted a few times. This chain links TRBV27 with TRBJ2-3; 7 bases are shared with TRBD1. Germline CDR1 is MNHEY and CDR2 is SMNVEV (reference sequence). This CDR3 has 16 residues. After removal of 3 bases from V and 1 base from J, the junction contained 7 bases not matched to a gene. The CDR3 here is CASSFGPDRGTDTQYF. The CDR3 DNA follows: TGTGCCAGCAGTTTTGGCCCAGACAGGGGCACAGATACGCAGTATTTT.

The genes are TRBV2 and TRBJ2-7, with 12 bases identical to TRBD2. V gave up 7 bases and J gave up 2 bases; unmatched junction bases: 9. Germline values: CDR1 SNHLY, CDR2 FYNNEI. This CDR3 contains 16 residues. This chain's CDR3 is CASIFYPSGGAYEQYF. In nucleotides, the CDR3 is TGTGCCAGCATCTTCTATCCTAGCGGGGGGGCCTACGAGCAGTACTTC.

The genes are TRBV10-3 and TRBJ2-7; tentatively, D is TRBD1 (5 bases). Deletions cut 0 bases from V and 3 bases from J, with 12 bases between. The CDR3 is made up of 15 amino acids. The V gene's germline CDR1 is ENHRY and CDR2 SYGVKD. The CDR3 here is CAISESDSRHYEQYF. Here the CDR3 DNA reads TGTGCCATCAGTGAGTCCGACAGCCGTCACTACGAGCAGTACTTC.

The V and J genes are TRBV20-1 and TRBJ1-6; D is ambiguous. From germline, CDR1 is DFQATT and CDR2 SNEGSKA (reference sequence). V shed 4 bases and J shed 5 bases, with 12 bases lying between them. The CDR3 contains 14 residues. CDR3 sequence: CSATTPINNSPLHF. The CDR3 nucleotides read TGCAGTGCTACGACCCCTATCAATAATTCACCCCTCCACTTT.

This clonotype was counted at least ten times. The chain couples TRBV29-1 to TRBJ2-1; TRBD2 matches at 7 bases. In germline, CDR1 is SQVTM, CDR2 ANQGSEA. The CDR3 spans 13 residues. V was pared by 3 bases and J by 6 bases, with 5 bases of the junction left unmatched. The CDR3 spells CSVDGRWSNEQFF. DNA for the CDR3: TGCAGCGTTGACGGGAGGTGGAGCAATGAGCAGTTCTTC.

V and J are TRBV28 and TRBJ1-2; TRBD1 might be the D (5 bases). V was cut by 3 bases and J by 8 bases, with 10 bases left in between. CDR1 and CDR2 from the germline V gene are MDHEN and SYDVKM. The CDR3 length is 12 residues. Here the CDR3 reads CASSLPRGGYTF. CDR3 nucleotide sequence: TGTGCCAGCAGTTTGCCAAGGGGAGGCTACACCTTC.